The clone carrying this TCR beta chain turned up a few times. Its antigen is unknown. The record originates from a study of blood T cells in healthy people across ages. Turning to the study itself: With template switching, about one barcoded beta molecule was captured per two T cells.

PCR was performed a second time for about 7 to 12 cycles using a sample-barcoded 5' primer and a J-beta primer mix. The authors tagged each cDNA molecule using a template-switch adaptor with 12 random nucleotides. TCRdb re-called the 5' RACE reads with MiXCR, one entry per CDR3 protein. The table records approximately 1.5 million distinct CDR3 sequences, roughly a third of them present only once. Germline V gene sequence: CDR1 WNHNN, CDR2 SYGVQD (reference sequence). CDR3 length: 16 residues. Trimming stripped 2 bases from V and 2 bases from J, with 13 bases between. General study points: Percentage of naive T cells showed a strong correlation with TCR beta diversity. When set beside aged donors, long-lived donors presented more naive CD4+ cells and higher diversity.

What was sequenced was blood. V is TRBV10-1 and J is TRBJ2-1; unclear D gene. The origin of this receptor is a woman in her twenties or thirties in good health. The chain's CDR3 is CASSERSVRPYNEQFF. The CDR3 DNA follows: TGCGCCAGCAGTGAGCGGTCGGTTAGGCCCTACAATGAGCAGTTCTTC.